This TCR beta chain emerged from a study of T cell clones after liver transplantation. A remark on this clone: Its antigen is unknown.

Study findings and constraints: Donor-reactive sequences fell more than third party-reactive ones, suggesting partial deletion.

Sequencing was performed with immunoSEQ multiplex PCR; in TCRdb, only in-frame clones are kept and a portion is missing. This sample has 20,000 to 25,000 clones, with around 75% found just once. The CDR3 contains 15 residues. Trimming cost V 7 bases and J 6 bases; bases outside gene matches: 13. Germline V CDR1 and CDR2: SNHLY, FYNNEI. The rearrangement links TRBV2 to TRBJ1-2; 8 bases line up with TRBD1. The TCR was taken from a human patient who received a liver transplant. Some T cells may originate from the graft donor. Source: CD8+ T cells from blood, taken roughly 56 months after liver transplant. Written as DNA, the CDR3 is TGTGCCAGCAATGCCGGGACAGGTGTAATAGATGGCTACACCTTC. This codes for CASNAGTGVIDGYTF.